Below are 2 T cell receptor beta chains sequenced from a single sample in a study of radiotherapy plus CTLA-4 blockade in lung cancer. Method: immunoSEQ multiplex PCR; TCRdb's copy keeps in-frame clones and lacks some. The sample includes tens of thousands of clones, 70% to 85% of them seen just once. The source was peripheral blood, collected from a patient treated with radiotherapy plus ipilimumab. These receptors came from a human donor with non-small cell lung cancer who had a partial response to radiotherapy plus ipilimumab.

The V gene is TRBV19, the J gene TRBJ1-2; D possibly corresponds to TRBD1 (6 bases). The germline V and J ends were trimmed by 6 bases and 6 bases, with 20 bases remaining between them. The CDR3 has 15 residues. Per germline, CDR1 LNHDA and CDR2 SQIVND (reference sequence). The CDR3 bases are TGTGCCAGTAGGGGCGCAGGGGAGCGGCCTAATGGCTACACCTTC. Its translation is CASRGAGERPNGYTF.

The rearrangement uses TRBV4-1 and TRBJ2-2; 7 nucleotides agree with TRBD1. This CDR3 is built from 16 residues. Per germline, CDR1 MGHRA and CDR2 YSYEKL. Losses at the gene ends were 1 base for V and 6 bases for J; bases not matched to a gene: 8. DNA for the CDR3: TGCGCCAGCAGCCAAGTTGAGGGGGCGGGTCCCGGGGAGCTGTTTTTT. This sequence encodes CASSQVEGAGPGELFF.